One sample yielded the 13 T cell receptor beta chains listed below, sequenced in a study of CD8 T cells in ankylosing spondylitis (dated by TCRdb to about 2017). Libraries were prepared through 5' RACE. The listed sequencing device is Illumina HiSeq 2500. TCRdb applied fastp at Q25 and MiXCR to the public reads, then kept only in-frame beta chains. CDR3 protein duplicates are merged, each entry listing the most common genes and DNA. The sample table contains some 38,000 distinct CDR3 sequences; only one count was recorded for roughly 3% of them. The ten top clones hold 2.5% to 3% of the sample. Sequencing was done on a sample of blood, either unsorted or a sorted T cell fraction (not recorded which). These receptors came from a male donor with ankylosing spondylitis or in good health (not recorded which).

This clonotype has at least ten counts. The rearrangement uses TRBV11-3 and TRBJ2-3, with D possibly matching TRBD1 (5 bases). The CDR3 has 18 amino acids. V dropped 2 bases and J dropped 7 bases, with 25 bases sitting between them. Germline CDR1 is SGHNT and CDR2 is YENEEA. The CDR3 DNA reads TGTGCCAGCAGCTTACCTGCAAAGGGGCAAATGCTCGTGTATACGCAGTATTTT. It codes for CASSLPAKGQMLVYTQYF.

This clonotype was detected ten times or more. V gene TRBV9 combines with J gene TRBJ2-1, with TRBD1 identical over 8 bases. CDR1 and CDR2 from the germline V gene are SGDLS and YYNGEE. The CDR3 covers 17 residues. The V segment lost 0 bases and the J segment 5 bases; nucleotides outside the gene matches: 10. In DNA form, the CDR3 reads TGTGCCAGCAGCGTAGGTTATCACGGGACAGGTGACAATGAGCAGTTCTTC. Translating gives CASSVGYHGTGDNEQFF.

This clonotype was observed many times. Here the CDR3 reads CASSVGGRQGDGEKLFF. DNA for the CDR3: TGTGCCAGCAGCGTAGGGGGCCGACAGGGAGACGGTGAAAAACTGTTTTTT. The chain employs TRBV9 and TRBJ1-4, with 7 positions matching TRBD1. This CDR3 has 17 amino acids. The ends lost 0 bases at V and 7 bases at J; junction bases unmatched: 12. The V gene's germline CDR1 is SGDLS and CDR2 YYNGEE.

In this sample, this clonotype turned up many times. This sequence joins TRBV9 and TRBJ2-3; D might be TRBD1 (6 bases). CDR1 is SGDLS, CDR2 YYNGEE, per germline. Trimming removed 3 bases from V and 9 bases from J, with 20 bases in between. The CDR3 sequence is 15 residues long. The CDR3 coding sequence is TGTGCCAGCAGCGAGACACAGGGCCAACGGAGGACGCAGTATTTT. The encoded protein is CASSETQGQRRTQYF.

This clonotype came up many times. The CDR3 loop is CASSVGPGELFF. CDR3 DNA sequence: TGTGCCAGCAGCGTAGGGCCCGGGGAGCTGTTTTTT. The chain is built from TRBV9 and TRBJ2-2; D is uncertain. Trimming cost V 0 bases and J 6 bases, with 3 bases left between them. The CDR3 is 12 residues long. The germline V gene has CDR1 SGDLS and CDR2 YYNGEE.

This clonotype was counted at least ten times. V gene TRBV9 combines with J gene TRBJ2-5, with D perhaps TRBD2 (6 bases). V lost 3 bases to trimming and J lost 2 bases, with 17 bases between them. This CDR3 has 16 residues. The germline gives CDR1 SGDLS, CDR2 YYNGEE. The CDR3, as DNA: TGTGCCAGCAGCGCGTCCTCGGGAGTCTGGCAAGAGACCCAGTACTTC. Its translation: CASSASSGVWQETQYF.

By share, this clonotype counts as medium-sized. The chain has TRBV9 and TRBJ2-2; 7 bases agree with TRBD2. The V gene end was trimmed by 4 bases and the J gene end by 1 base; junction bases not matched to a gene: 7. The CDR3 sequence is 16 residues long. CDR1 and CDR2 (germline): SGDLS, YYNGEE. This CDR3 is CASSPHGGGNTGELFF. CDR3 nucleotides: TGTGCCAGCAGCCCCCATGGCGGGGGGAACACCGGGGAGCTGTTTTTT.

This clonotype was recorded many times. The chain carries TRBV9 and TRBJ2-1, with TRBD2 matching over 9 bases. The junction had 4 bases not matched to a gene; V was cut back by 1 base and J by 5 bases. This CDR3 region has 15 residues. The germline gives CDR1 SGDLS, CDR2 YYNGEE. In DNA, the CDR3 is TGTGCCAGCAGCGTAAGCCTAGCGGGGAACAATGAGCAGTTCTTC. It encodes CASSVSLAGNNEQFF.

This clonotype has at least ten counts. The V call is TRBV9, the J call TRBJ2-3; possibly TRBD1 for D (5 bases). V lost 3 bases and J lost 2, with 7 bases in between. Germline V gene lookup returns CDR1 SGDLS and CDR2 YYNGEE. The CDR3 contains 13 residues. In nucleotides, the CDR3 is TGTGCCAGCAGCGCGGACATCACAGATACGCAGTATTTT. This encodes CASSADITDTQYF. The full variable domain, rest sourced from reference TRBV9 and TRBJ2-3, is DSGVTQTPKHLITATGQRVTLRCSPRSGDLSVYWYQQSLDQGLQFLIQYYNGEERAKGNILERFSAQQFPDLHSELNLSSLELGDSALYFCASSADITDTQYFGPGTRLTVL.

The chain links TRBV9 to TRBJ1-1; D possibly corresponds to TRBD1 (5 bases). CDR3 length: 14 amino acids. Per the germline V gene, CDR1 is SGDLS and CDR2 is YYNGEE. With 0 bases removed from V and 7 bases from J, the gap between germline ends came to 13 bases. The CDR3 bases are TGTGCCAGCAGCGTAGTGGTCCAGGGAGGTGAAGCTTTCTTT. This codes for CASSVVVQGGEAFF.

A note on this clonotype: This may be a read error, as it is one base from a much larger clone. The rearrangement links TRBV9 to TRBJ2-2; a weak D match, TRBD2 (5 bases). The CDR3 is 16 residues long. The germline V gene has CDR1 SGDLS and CDR2 YYNGEE. V was trimmed by 0 bases and J by 4 bases, leaving 13 bases between them. Here the CDR3 reads CASSVVPTGTTGELFF. DNA of the CDR3: TGTGCCAGCAGCGTAGTCCCAACGGGAACCACCGGGGAGCTGTTTTTT.

There are many counts of this clonotype. This rearrangement joins TRBV9 to TRBJ2-1; no definite D call. This CDR3 comprises 15 residues. V was trimmed by 0 bases and J by 4 bases, leaving 11 bases between them. Looked up from germline, CDR1 is SGDLS and CDR2 is YYNGEE. CDR3 residues: CASSVASPNYNEQFF. CDR3 sequence (DNA): TGTGCCAGCAGCGTAGCGTCTCCTAATTACAATGAGCAGTTCTTC.

This clonotype has at least ten counts. The genes are TRBV9 and TRBJ1-5, with unresolved D. The ends were cut back, 3 bases at V and 3 bases at J, with 7 bases in the middle. CDR1 is SGDLS, CDR2 YYNGEE, per germline. The CDR3 extends over 13 amino acids. The CDR3 DNA sequence: TGTGCCAGCAGCGCCAGCGTCAATCAGCCCCAGCATTTT. Its protein product is CASSASVNQPQHF.